One T cell receptor (beta chain) is described in this entry. What it binds is unknown. CD4+ T cells specific for antigen were expanded with viral peptide pools by the ViraFEST assay before sequencing. On day 10 of culture, CD4+ T cells were separated out. By PCR, the person was confirmed to have had SARS-CoV-2 infection between March and December 2020. This entry comes from a study of vaccination effects on CD4 cells after COVID-19. For the study at large: Samples from two convalescent patients were given 16 days and one week before vaccination. Study-wide results and limits: There was marked clonal contraction among infection- and vaccine-induced clones late after vaccination.

Clones were sequenced by immunoSEQ multiplex PCR, and TCRdb holds only the in-frame ones, with some missing. Among approximately 70,000 clones listed, about 69% were seen once. This TCR was recovered from a human donor who had a prior SARS-CoV-2 infection. The material was CD4+ T cells from PBMCs cultured with HIV peptides, obtained before COVID-19 vaccination. As to subset: HIV-1 Nef peptide pool negative control/reference culture.

CDR3: CASSLRGGGASGANVLTF. CDR3 nucleotide sequence: TGTGCCAGCAGCCTTAGGGGAGGGGGCGCGTCTGGGGCCAACGTCCTGACTTTC. The V gene is TRBV4-2, the J gene TRBJ2-6; D could derive from TRBD1 or TRBD2 (7 bases each). Germline CDR1 is LGHNA and CDR2 is YNFKEQ. V was cut by 4 bases and J by 1 base, with 17 bases left in between. The CDR3 has 18 amino acids.